The 15 T cell receptor beta chains given below trace back to one sample, sequenced in a study of tumor-infiltrating lymphocytes in primary liver carcinoma (dated by TCRdb to about 2017). Sequenced using an Illumina HiSeq 2500. TCRbeta-specific cDNA was reverse-transcribed from approximately 0.5 ug total RNA using a constant-region primer and ProtoScript II reverse transcriptase. Construction of the TCRbeta libraries relied on three nested rounds of multiplex PCR, following a slightly modified ARM-PCR procedure. Each of the first two PCR rounds ran for approximately 10 cycles using multiplex TRBV1-TRBV30 forward primers together with a Cbeta reverse primer. TCRdb reprocessed the public reads (quality trimming at Q25 with fastp, clone calling with MiXCR) and kept in-frame beta chains. Rows with a matching CDR3 protein are joined into one entry that keeps the most common DNA and genes. The sample profile shows 50,000 or so distinct CDR3 sequences; around 77% of them were found once. Of the sample, around 22% is held by the ten largest clones.

Without any cell sorting, total RNA and DNA were co-extracted from around 18-30 mg of bulk tissue using the AllPrep DNA/RNA mini kit. The specimen sequenced was liver tumor tissue from sampling region 5. This specimen's cell subset or site label, interpreted: tumor region T5, tumor centre. The source is a man aged 35 to 55 with primary liver carcinoma and hepatitis B virus infection.

With respect to this clonotype: A junction end diverges from the germline sequence, so it may reflect a read error. J is TRBJ2-2 and V is TRBV7-9; 10 positions agree with TRBD2. The CDR3 covers 14 residues. Germline values: CDR1 SEHNR, CDR2 FQNEAQ (reference sequence). The CDR3 region has the DNA TGTGCTAGCAGGCTAGCGGGAGTCACCGGGGAGCTGTCTTTT. It codes for CASRLAGVTGELSF.

The rearrangement joins TRBV2 to TRBJ2-7; perhaps D is TRBD1 or TRBD2 (5 bases each). V gave up 4 bases and J gave up 7 bases, with 11 bases separating them. CDR3 length: 12 amino acids. Germline V lookup: CDR1 SNHLY, CDR2 FYNNEI. CDR3 DNA: TGTGCCAGCAGTGTCCGGGGCCGAGAGCAGTACTTC. Amino acids: CASSVRGREQYF.

This clonotype was observed once. The J gene is TRBJ2-3, the V gene TRBV6-5; TRBD2 is a possible D gene (5 bases). Germline CDR1 reads MNHEY; CDR2 reads SVGAGI. This CDR3 has 15 amino acids. Trimming took 6 bases from V and 3 from J, leaving 16 bases between them. The CDR3 region has the DNA TGTGCCAGCAGAGAACAGTGGTGGGAGACAGATACGCAGTATTTT. Translating gives CASREQWWETDTQYF.

In its sample, this clonotype ranks as large. V is TRBV11-3 and J is TRBJ2-7; 7 positions match TRBD1. Unmatched junction bases numbered 2, after V lost 5 bases and J lost 1 base. There are 13 residues in the CDR3. Germline assignment: CDR1 SGHNT and CDR2 YENEEA. As DNA, the CDR3 is TGTGCCAGCAGCGTGGGACAGTCCTACGAGCAGTACTTC. Amino acids: CASSVGQSYEQYF.

About this clonotype itself: At one of its ends the junction is not consistent with the germline gene, which may arise from a read error. The chain has TRBV7-9 and TRBJ2-2; D is unresolved. CDR1 SEHNR and CDR2 FQNEAQ come from the germline V gene (reference sequence). The CDR3 is 13 amino acids. The CDR3 loop is CASSWGNIGELFF. In DNA, the CDR3 is TGTGCCAGTAGTTGGGGAAACATCGGGGAGCTGTTTTTT.

A word on this clonotype: One end of the junction is discordant with germline, which a read error may explain. CDR3 sequence: CSVLREDTGKLFF. CDR3 DNA sequence: TGCAGCGTTCTCAGGGAGGACACCGGGAAGCTTTTTTTT. This chain joins TRBV29-1 and TRBJ2-2; tentative D call: TRBD2 (6 bases). This CDR3 has 13 residues. The germline V gene has CDR1 SQVTM and CDR2 ANQGSEA.

V and J are TRBV30 and TRBJ2-1, with a tentative D call TRBD2 (5 bases). V was pared by 1 base and J by 7 bases, with 17 bases between. The CDR3 covers 15 residues. From germline, CDR1 is GTSNPN and CDR2 SVGIG (reference sequence). Here the CDR3 DNA reads TGTGCCTGGAGTGAGGGATCTAACGGGGTAAATGAGCAGTTCTTC. Protein sequence: CAWSEGSNGVNEQFF.

J is TRBJ2-7 and V is TRBV11-2, with a possible D match to TRBD2 (5 bases). The CDR3 runs 14 residues. Looked up from germline, CDR1 is SGHAT and CDR2 is FQNNGV. Deletions cut 7 bases from V and 13 bases from J, with 26 bases between. The DNA of the CDR3 is TGTGCCAGCAACCTACCAAATGAAACTCAGCGGACTTACTTC. Translated: CASNLPNETQRTYF.

Concerning this clonotype: An end of the junction differs from the germline gene, which may be a read error. CDR3 protein: CPSKERDDTDTQYF. The CDR3 region has the DNA TGTCCCAGCAAAGAGCGGGATGACACAGATACGCAGTATTTT. The V gene is TRBV2, the J gene TRBJ2-3; TRBD2 matches at 7 bases. CDR3 length equals 14 residues. Germline V CDR1 and CDR2: SNHLY, FYNNEI.

A remark on this clonotype: A read error may produce the germline difference seen at one junction end. V gene TRBV14 combines with J gene TRBJ2-7, with D hard to call. Looked up from germline, CDR1 is SGHDN and CDR2 is FVKESK. The CDR3 has 15 residues. The CDR3 reads CSSSREHPSNYEQYF. In DNA form, the CDR3 reads TGTTCCAGCAGCCGAGAACACCCTTCCAATTACGAGCAGTACTTC.

In regard to this clonotype: An end of the junction does not agree with germline; a read error may underlie this. This chain links TRBV11-3 with TRBJ2-7, with a possible D match to TRBD1 (7 bases). Germline V gene lookup returns CDR1 SGHNT and CDR2 YENEEA. The length of the CDR3 is 13 residues. Here the CDR3 reads CASSAGQSYEQHF. The CDR3 DNA sequence: TGCGCCAGCAGCGCGGGACAGTCCTACGAGCAGCACTTC.

Regarding this clonotype: An end of the junction differs from the germline gene, which may be a read error. The gene calls are TRBV11-1 and TRBJ2-2; tentative D call: TRBD1 (5 bases). CDR1 SGHAT and CDR2 FQDESV come from the germline V gene (reference sequence). There are 15 residues in the CDR3. The CDR3 region has the DNA TGTGTCAGCAGCTATACAGGACCTATCTCCAGGGAGCTGTTTTTT. It codes for CVSSYTGPISRELFF.

In this sample, this clonotype turned up a few times. This may arise from a read error, as a much more abundant clone is one base away. This rearrangement joins TRBV28 to TRBJ1-2; D is undetermined. Between the trimmed V and J ends, which lost 6 bases and 10 bases, there was a span of 21 bases. Germline CDR1 is MDHEN and CDR2 is SYDVKM. The CDR3 spans 14 residues. The CDR3 DNA reads TGTGCCAGCAGACTAACCGGGTCAACGCAGGTCTACACCTTC. Its protein product is CASRLTGSTQVYTF.

This clonotype came up a few times. An end of the junction differs from the germline gene, which may be a read error. The chain carries TRBV6-5 and TRBJ2-5; TRBD1 matches at 9 bases. Per the germline V gene, CDR1 is MNHEY and CDR2 is SVGAGI. CDR3 length: 15 amino acids. CDR3 bases: TGTGCCAGCAGTTACTCAGGACAGGGGAGGGAGACCCAGTGCTTC. Its protein product is CASSYSGQGRETQCF.

The sample holds one count of this clonotype. V and J are TRBV5-1 and TRBJ1-1; D is uncertain. V gave up 4 bases and J gave up 1 base, with 14 bases separating them. This CDR3 spans 15 amino acids. Germline V gives CDR1 SGHRS, CDR2 YFSETQ. CDR3 in amino acids: CASSGRPEWNTEAFF. The CDR3 region has the DNA TGCGCCAGCAGCGGCAGGCCGGAGTGGAACACTGAAGCTTTCTTT.